The clone carrying this T cell receptor (beta chain) has only a few counts. These data are taken from a study of blood T cell repertoires in COVID-19. This CDR3 has 16 amino acids. Looked up from germline, CDR1 is MDHEN and CDR2 is SYDVKM. V lost 10 bases, J lost 0 bases, and 19 bases lay in between. Authors' analysis steps: Estimated nucleated cell counts came from reference gene primer amplification. Measured with immunoSEQ multiplex PCR; TCRdb has only the in-frame clones, and not every one. V and J calls and clone size are as listed in that table; D and trimming were resolved from the DNA. The sample includes tens of thousands of clones, about 80% of them seen just once.

The chain is built from TRBV28 and TRBJ2-1; perhaps TRBD2 as D (6 bases). The sequenced sample consisted of peripheral blood. This TCR was sampled from a woman in her seventies with acute or convalescent COVID-19. The CDR3 DNA is TGTGCCACATCCACTAGCACTATAGTCTCCTACAATGAGCAGTTCTTC. Amino acid sequence: CATSTSTIVSYNEQFF. The full variable domain, with the rest looked up from reference TRBV28 and TRBJ2-1, is DVKVTQSSRYLVKRTGEKVFLECVQDMDHENMFWYRQDPGLGLRLIYFSYDVKMKEKGDIPEGYSVSREKKERFSLILESASTNQTSMYLCATSTSTIVSYNEQFFGPGTRLTVL.